A selection of T cell receptor beta chains follows, all from one sample in a study of response to subunit inactivated influenza vaccine. In TCRdb, the RT-PCR reads were re-called with MiXCR into one record per CDR3 protein. The sample includes 650,000 to 800,000 distinct CDR3 sequences, about a fifth of them seen just once. The source was PBMCs from blood, collected 4 to 6 days after vaccination. The origin of the receptors is a man aged 45 to 65 who received an inactivated influenza vaccine. The CDR3 runs from the conserved cysteine through the conserved F or W. Fields, in order: V gene, D gene, J gene, clone size, CDR3 protein, CDR3 DNA. The D gene is left open where the match is weak. The size field is filled for only some rows; it gives once, few, many or a size class.

v_call: TRBV20-1
d_call: NA
j_call: TRBJ1-1
clone_size: few
cdr3_aa: CSAKPNRIGWVAEAFF
cdr3_nt: TGCAGTGCCAAGCCCAACAGGATTGGGTGGGTCGCTGAAGCTTTCTTT

v_call: TRBV28
d_call: NA
j_call: TRBJ1-5
clone_size: NA
cdr3_aa: CASSKWGGDVSNQPQHF
cdr3_nt: TGTGCCAGCAGTAAGTGGGGAGGGGATGTGAGCAATCAGCCCCAGCATTTT

v_call: TRBV4-3
d_call: TRBD2
j_call: TRBJ2-1
clone_size: NA
cdr3_aa: CASSQGISGRVYNEQFF
cdr3_nt: TGCGCCAGCAGCCAAGGGATTAGCGGGAGGGTATATAATGAGCAGTTCTTC

v_call: TRBV28
d_call: NA
j_call: TRBJ1-1
clone_size: few
cdr3_aa: CASSSEGGPWNTEAFF
cdr3_nt: TGTGCCAGCAGTTCGGAGGGTGGCCCTTGGAACACTGAAGCTTTCTTT

v_call: TRBV29-1
d_call: TRBD1
j_call: TRBJ1-2
clone_size: NA
cdr3_aa: CSVAGPLQGGYGYTF
cdr3_nt: TGCAGCGTTGCCGGGCCTCTTCAGGGGGGCTATGGCTACACCTTC

v_call: TRBV24-1
d_call: NA
j_call: TRBJ2-5
clone_size: NA
cdr3_aa: CATSDLHPGVSGETQYF
cdr3_nt: TGTGCCACCAGTGATTTGCACCCAGGGGTCTCGGGTGAGACCCAGTACTTC

v_call: TRBV20-1
d_call: NA
j_call: TRBJ2-7
clone_size: NA
cdr3_aa: CSARDQEGRRPYEQYF
cdr3_nt: TGCAGTGCTAGAGATCAGGAGGGACGGAGGCCCTACGAGCAGTACTTC

v_call: TRBV5-1
d_call: TRBD2
j_call: TRBJ2-5
clone_size: NA
cdr3_aa: CASSDRGGREETQYF
cdr3_nt: TGCGCCAGCAGTGACCGCGGGGGGCGTGAAGAGACCCAGTACTTC

v_call: TRBV6-2/TRBV6-3
d_call: NA
j_call: TRBJ2-7
clone_size: NA
cdr3_aa: CASRPRAGTASSYEQYF
cdr3_nt: TGTGCCAGCAGACCCAGGGCCGGGACGGCGAGCTCCTACGAGCAGTACTTC

v_call: TRBV7-8
d_call: NA
j_call: TRBJ2-7
clone_size: NA
cdr3_aa: CASSSTQVTYEQYF
cdr3_nt: TGTGCCAGCAGTTCCACCCAGGTGACCTACGAGCAGTACTTC

v_call: TRBV7-9
d_call: TRBD1
j_call: TRBJ2-1
clone_size: NA
cdr3_aa: CASSQTGSTSSYNEQFF
cdr3_nt: TGTGCCAGCAGCCAGACAGGGTCAACCAGCTCCTACAATGAGCAGTTCTTC

v_call: TRBV5-1
d_call: NA
j_call: TRBJ2-4
clone_size: many
cdr3_aa: CASSPTTGSGNIQYF
cdr3_nt: TGCGCCAGCAGCCCCACAACAGGGTCGGGTAACATTCAGTACTTC

v_call: TRBV29-1
d_call: TRBD2
j_call: TRBJ2-1
clone_size: many
cdr3_aa: CSVPLGGVGFF
cdr3_nt: TGCAGCGTACCACTTGGGGGGGTAGGGTTCTTC

v_call: TRBV20-1
d_call: TRBD1
j_call: TRBJ1-1
clone_size: NA
cdr3_aa: CSAGGGTAGTEAFF
cdr3_nt: TGCAGTGCTGGGGGGGGGACAGCCGGGACTGAAGCTTTCTTT

v_call: TRBV7-2
d_call: NA
j_call: TRBJ2-7
clone_size: NA
cdr3_aa: CASSYAGTSTYEQYF
cdr3_nt: TGTGCCAGCAGCTATGCCGGGACTTCAACCTACGAGCAGTACTTC

v_call: TRBV29-1
d_call: NA
j_call: TRBJ2-4
clone_size: many
cdr3_aa: CSVSAARNIQYF
cdr3_nt: TGCAGCGTTTCAGCGGCACGGAACATTCAGTACTTC

v_call: TRBV4-3
d_call: TRBD2
j_call: TRBJ2-3
clone_size: few
cdr3_aa: CASSQEYSGGTDTQYF
cdr3_nt: TGCGCCAGCAGCCAAGAATATAGCGGGGGCACAGATACGCAGTATTTT

v_call: TRBV4-1
d_call: NA
j_call: TRBJ1-2
clone_size: NA
cdr3_aa: CASSQDQGDGYTF
cdr3_nt: TGCGCCAGCAGCCAAGATCAAGGGGATGGCTACACCTTC

v_call: TRBV6-1
d_call: NA
j_call: TRBJ1-5
clone_size: few
cdr3_aa: CASKGGGLGNQPQHF
cdr3_nt: TGTGCCAGCAAAGGCGGAGGGTTGGGCAATCAGCCCCAGCATTTT

v_call: TRBV28
d_call: NA
j_call: TRBJ1-2
clone_size: few
cdr3_aa: CASTPLRGSKGYTF
cdr3_nt: TGTGCCAGCACCCCCCTTAGGGGATCGAAAGGCTACACCTTC

v_call: TRBV5-6
d_call: NA
j_call: TRBJ1-2
clone_size: NA
cdr3_aa: CASSSPQGHGYTF
cdr3_nt: TGTGCCAGCAGCTCCCCGCAGGGCCATGGCTACACCTTC

v_call: TRBV27
d_call: TRBD1
j_call: TRBJ2-5
clone_size: NA
cdr3_aa: CASSFLGQETQYF
cdr3_nt: TGTGCCAGCAGTTTTTTGGGACAGGAGACCCAGTACTTC

v_call: TRBV2
d_call: NA
j_call: TRBJ1-2
clone_size: NA
cdr3_aa: CASSLYPERVGYTF
cdr3_nt: TGTGCCAGCAGTTTGTATCCCGAGAGGGTTGGCTACACCTTC

v_call: TRBV12-3/TRBV12-4
d_call: NA
j_call: TRBJ2-2
clone_size: NA
cdr3_aa: CASSFDPAFPGGELFF
cdr3_nt: TGTGCCAGCAGTTTTGACCCGGCCTTCCCAGGGGGGGAGCTGTTTTTT

v_call: TRBV24-1
d_call: TRBD2
j_call: TRBJ2-3
clone_size: NA
cdr3_aa: CATSAKFGEVAGEWGTDTQYF
cdr3_nt: TGTGCCACCAGTGCCAAATTCGGGGAAGTAGCGGGAGAGTGGGGCACAGATACGCAGTATTTT

v_call: TRBV20-1
d_call: NA
j_call: TRBJ1-1
clone_size: NA
cdr3_aa: CSAKDIWNTEAFF
cdr3_nt: TGCAGTGCTAAGGACATTTGGAACACTGAAGCTTTCTTT

v_call: TRBV9
d_call: NA
j_call: TRBJ2-1
clone_size: NA
cdr3_aa: CASSQSGATASYNEQFF
cdr3_nt: TGTGCCAGCAGTCAGTCCGGGGCGACGGCTTCCTACAATGAGCAGTTCTTC